The sequence of this TCR beta chain was determined in a study of shared clonotypes between healthy human individuals. The germline V and J ends were trimmed by 0 bases and 2 bases, with 12 bases remaining between them. Germline loops: CDR1 SGHNT, CDR2 YYREEE (reference sequence). The CDR3 is made up of 16 amino acids. TCRdb's table, derived via immunoSEQ multiplex PCR, lists solely in-frame clones and lacks some. The sample yields 950,000 to 1,100,000 clones, roughly 80% seen once. Material for sequencing was memory CD4+ T cells sorted from blood. Stated subset: CD45RA-negative fraction. J is TRBJ2-1 and V is TRBV5-4; the D is unclear. The sequence was collected from a man between 18 and 35 years old in good health. The CDR3 DNA sequence: TGTGCCAGCAGCTTGGAGTCCCGCAGAACCTACAATGAGCAGTTCTTC. Its translation is CASSLESRRTYNEQFF.